The 15 T cell receptor beta chains below all came from one sample that was sequenced in a study of cytomegalovirus exposure and HLA in healthy donors. PCR primers comprised 60 Vbeta and 13 Jbeta primers. TCRdb's copy holds only in-frame clones and misses some; the assay was immunoSEQ multiplex PCR. The profile shows about 110,000 clones, roughly 71% of them singletons. Sequencing input: PBMCs. These receptors originate from a middle-aged man in good health and CMV-seropositive.

This clone was seen just once. This rearrangement joins TRBV9 to TRBJ2-5; 10 nucleotides align to TRBD2. The germline V gene has CDR1 SGDLS and CDR2 YYNGEE. The J segment lost 1 base and the V segment lost 4 bases, leaving 7 bases of the junction unmatched. The CDR3 consists of 16 residues. The chain's CDR3 is CASSPWTSGAQETQYF. For the CDR3, the DNA is TGTGCCAGCAGCCCATGGACTAGCGGCGCCCAAGAGACCCAGTACTTC.

Points on this clone: One junction end disagrees with the germline gene, perhaps due to a read error. V is TRBV25-1 and J is TRBJ1-2; TRBD1 is a possible D gene (6 bases). The CDR3 length is 14 residues. Germline CDR1 MGHDK, CDR2 SYGVNS. The CDR3, as DNA: TGTGCCGGCAGTGAATTAGGGGGTAATTATGGCTACACCTTC. This sequence encodes CAGSELGGNYGYTF.

The chain uses TRBV18 and TRBJ1-2; D possibly corresponds to TRBD1 (5 bases). V was trimmed by 6 bases and J by 8 bases, leaving 16 bases between them. Germline values: CDR1 KGHSH, CDR2 LQKENI. CDR3 length: 13 residues. CDR3 loop: CASSRDRQRGYTF. The CDR3 DNA is TGTGCCAGCTCGCGGGACCGCCAACGCGGCTACACCTTC.

V usage is TRBV28 and J usage is TRBJ1-2; 9 bases map to TRBD1. Germline values: CDR1 MDHEN, CDR2 SYDVKM. V was clipped by 5 bases and J by 6 bases; unmatched bases: 4. This CDR3 has 13 amino acids. The CDR3 protein is CASSMTGGNGYTF. DNA of the CDR3: TGTGCCAGCAGTATGACAGGGGGGAATGGCTACACCTTC.

V usage is TRBV15 and J usage is TRBJ1-2; 7 nucleotides align to TRBD1. Per the germline V gene, CDR1 is LNHNV and CDR2 is YYDKDF (reference sequence). The V segment lost 7 bases and the J segment 8 bases; nucleotides outside the gene matches: 10. The CDR3 length is 13 residues. As DNA, the CDR3 is TGTGCCACCACAGTGGCAGGGGGTGCGGGCTACACCTTC. This translates into CATTVAGGAGYTF.

The rearrangement links TRBV7-9 to TRBJ2-7, with D possibly matching TRBD2 (6 bases). CDR3 size: 14 residues. V was cut by 5 bases and J by 7 bases, with 18 bases left in between. The germline V gene has CDR1 SEHNR and CDR2 FQNEAQ (reference sequence). The CDR3 DNA follows: TGTGCCAGCAGCCCCCCAACGGGAGCTAGGGAGCAGTACTTC. It translates to CASSPPTGAREQYF.

This chain connects TRBV11-3 to TRBJ2-3, with 7 bases that match TRBD1. The V and J ends lost 5 bases and 2 bases, in that order; junction bases with no gene match: 4. CDR1 SGHNT and CDR2 YENEEA come from the germline V gene. The CDR3 sequence is 14 residues long. For the CDR3, the DNA is TGTGCCAGCAGCCTTGACAGGGACACAGATACGCAGTATTTT. Encoded protein: CASSLDRDTDTQYF.

This clone was seen once. The rearrangement links TRBV19 to TRBJ2-7, with TRBD2 matching over 9 bases. In germline, CDR1 is LNHDA, CDR2 SQIVND (reference sequence). J gave up 2 bases and V 8 bases, and 4 bases lay outside the gene matches. The CDR3 totals 13 residues. The DNA of the CDR3 is TGTGCCAGTCAAGCGGGAGGAACCTACGAGCAGTACTTC. This encodes CASQAGGTYEQYF.

The V gene is TRBV6-5, the J gene TRBJ2-7, with TRBD1 identical over 8 bases. This CDR3 has 14 amino acids. Germline V gene sequence: CDR1 MNHEY, CDR2 SVGAGI. V lost 2 bases, J lost 3 bases, and 3 bases stayed unmatched. DNA for the CDR3: TGTGCCAGCAGTTACGCAGGGGGCGGCTACGAGCAGTACGTC. This translates into CASSYAGGGYEQYV.

The V call is TRBV7-6, the J call TRBJ2-7; TRBD2 aligns across 12 bases. This CDR3 is 15 amino acids long. Unmatched junction bases numbered 4, after V lost 1 base and J lost 6 bases. CDR1 and CDR2 (germline): SGHVS, FNYEAQ. CDR3 protein: CASSLGLAGDAEQYV. CDR3 in DNA: TGTGCCAGCAGCTTAGGACTAGCGGGAGATGCCGAGCAGTACGTC.

V and J are TRBV11-2 and TRBJ2-1; 11 bases fit TRBD2. The CDR3 totals 15 residues. V shed 4 bases, J shed 5 bases, and the junction held 4 bases outside the gene matches. CDR1 is SGHAT and CDR2 is FQNNGV in the germline V gene. The CDR3 coding sequence is TGTGCCAGCAGCTCACCGGGACTAGCGGACAATGAGCAGTTCTTC. Amino acids: CASSSPGLADNEQFF.

The chain combines TRBV7-9 with TRBJ1-1, with a tentative D call TRBD1 (5 bases). The CDR3 totals 15 residues. Trimming removed 3 bases at V and 0 bases at J, with 11 bases between. The germline gives CDR1 SEHNR, CDR2 FQNEAQ (reference sequence). DNA for the CDR3: TGTGCCAGCAGCTTTTGGGGGGGAATGAACACTGAAGCTTTCTTT. Its translation: CASSFWGGMNTEAFF.

The rearrangement links TRBV2 to TRBJ1-4; 12 bases align to TRBD1. V shed 11 bases and J 8 bases; nucleotides not matched to a gene: 9. The CDR3 spans 14 residues. CDR1 and CDR2 from the germline V gene are SNHLY and FYNNEI. The CDR3 region is CAGGGDRGQEKLFF. The CDR3 DNA follows: TGTGCCGGGGGTGGGGACAGGGGGCAAGAAAAACTGTTTTTT.

Written as DNA, the CDR3 is TGTGCCAGCAGCGTAGGAGGGACAGATGAAAAACTGTTTTTT. It translates to CASSVGGTDEKLFF. The chain has TRBV9 and TRBJ1-4; the match to TRBD1 covers 7 bases. The V and J ends lost 0 bases and 6 bases, in that order; junction bases with no gene match: 2. CDR3 length equals 14 residues. CDR1 is SGDLS and CDR2 is YYNGEE in the germline V gene.

V usage is TRBV6-6 and J usage is TRBJ1-1; 12 bases align to TRBD1. This CDR3 has 16 amino acids. From germline, CDR1 is MNHNY and CDR2 SVGAGI (reference sequence). Unmatched junction bases numbered 11, after V lost 7 bases and J lost 5 bases. CDR3 residues: CASTDRDRGRKTEAFF. CDR3 DNA: TGTGCCAGCACTGACCGGGACAGGGGGCGAAAAACTGAAGCTTTCTTT.